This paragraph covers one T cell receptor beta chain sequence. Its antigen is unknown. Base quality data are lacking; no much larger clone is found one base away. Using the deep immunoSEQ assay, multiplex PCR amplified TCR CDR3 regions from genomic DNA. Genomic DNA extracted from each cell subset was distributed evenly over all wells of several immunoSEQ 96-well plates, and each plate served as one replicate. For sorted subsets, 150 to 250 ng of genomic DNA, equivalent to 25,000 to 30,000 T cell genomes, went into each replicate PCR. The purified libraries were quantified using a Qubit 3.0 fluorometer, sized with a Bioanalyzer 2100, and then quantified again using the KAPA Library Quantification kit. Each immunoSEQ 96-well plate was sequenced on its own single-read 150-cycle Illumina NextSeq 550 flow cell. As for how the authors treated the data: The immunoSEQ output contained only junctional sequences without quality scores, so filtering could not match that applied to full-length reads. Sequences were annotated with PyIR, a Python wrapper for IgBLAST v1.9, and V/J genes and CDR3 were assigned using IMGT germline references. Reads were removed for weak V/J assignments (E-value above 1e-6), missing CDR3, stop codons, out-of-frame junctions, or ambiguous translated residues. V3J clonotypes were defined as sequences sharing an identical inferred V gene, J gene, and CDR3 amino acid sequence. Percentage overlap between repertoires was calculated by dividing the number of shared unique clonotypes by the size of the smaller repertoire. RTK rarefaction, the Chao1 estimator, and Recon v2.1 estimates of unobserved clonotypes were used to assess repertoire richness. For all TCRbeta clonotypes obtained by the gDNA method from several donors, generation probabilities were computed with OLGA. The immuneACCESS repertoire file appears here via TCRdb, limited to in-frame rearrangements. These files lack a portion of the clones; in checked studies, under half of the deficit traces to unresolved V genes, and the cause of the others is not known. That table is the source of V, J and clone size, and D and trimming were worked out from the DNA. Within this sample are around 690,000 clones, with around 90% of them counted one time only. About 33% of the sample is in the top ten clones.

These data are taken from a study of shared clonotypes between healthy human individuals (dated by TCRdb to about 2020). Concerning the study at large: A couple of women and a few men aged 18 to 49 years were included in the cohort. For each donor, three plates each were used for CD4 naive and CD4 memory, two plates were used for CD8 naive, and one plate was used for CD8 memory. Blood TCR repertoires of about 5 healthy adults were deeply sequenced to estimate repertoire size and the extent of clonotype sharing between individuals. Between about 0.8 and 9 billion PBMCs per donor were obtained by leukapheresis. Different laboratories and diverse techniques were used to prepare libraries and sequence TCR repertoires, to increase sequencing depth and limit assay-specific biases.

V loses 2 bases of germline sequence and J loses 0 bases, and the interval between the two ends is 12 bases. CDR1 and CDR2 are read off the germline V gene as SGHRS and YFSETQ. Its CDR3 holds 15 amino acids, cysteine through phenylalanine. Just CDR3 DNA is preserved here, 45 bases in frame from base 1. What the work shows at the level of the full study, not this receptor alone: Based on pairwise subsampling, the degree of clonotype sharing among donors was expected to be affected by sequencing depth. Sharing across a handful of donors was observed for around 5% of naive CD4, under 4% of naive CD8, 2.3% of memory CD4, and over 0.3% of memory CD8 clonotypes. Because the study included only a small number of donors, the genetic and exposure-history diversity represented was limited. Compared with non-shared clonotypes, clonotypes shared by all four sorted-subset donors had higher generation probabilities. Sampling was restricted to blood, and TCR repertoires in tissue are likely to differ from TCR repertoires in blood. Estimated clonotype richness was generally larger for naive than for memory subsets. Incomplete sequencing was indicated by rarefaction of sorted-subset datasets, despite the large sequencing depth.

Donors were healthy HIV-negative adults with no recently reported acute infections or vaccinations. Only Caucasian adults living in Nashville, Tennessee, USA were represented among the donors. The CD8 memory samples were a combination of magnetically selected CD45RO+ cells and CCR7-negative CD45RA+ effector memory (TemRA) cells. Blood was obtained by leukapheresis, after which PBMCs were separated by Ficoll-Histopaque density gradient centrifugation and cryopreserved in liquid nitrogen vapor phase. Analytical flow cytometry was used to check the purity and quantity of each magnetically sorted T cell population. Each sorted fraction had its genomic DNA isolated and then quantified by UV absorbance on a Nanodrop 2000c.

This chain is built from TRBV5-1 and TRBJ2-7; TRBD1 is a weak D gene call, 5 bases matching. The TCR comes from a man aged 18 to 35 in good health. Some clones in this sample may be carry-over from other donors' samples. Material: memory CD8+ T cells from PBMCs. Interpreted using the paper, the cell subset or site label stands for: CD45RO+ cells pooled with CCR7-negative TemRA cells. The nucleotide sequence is TGCGCCAGCAGCTTCTCTCTGACAGCCTCCTACGAGCAGTACTTC. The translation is CASSFSLTASYEQYF. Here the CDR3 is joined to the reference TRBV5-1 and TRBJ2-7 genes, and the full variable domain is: KAGVTQTPRYLIKTRGQQVTLSCSPISGHRSVSWYQQTPGQGLQFLFEYFSETQRNKGNFPGRFSGRQFSNSRSEMNVSTLELGDSALYLCASSFSLTASYEQYFGPGTRLTVT.